This T cell receptor (beta chain) appears in the sequencing data of a study of blood T cell repertoires in COVID-19. Produced via immunoSEQ multiplex PCR; TCRdb's table is partial and in-frame only. In the table there are 300,000 to 400,000 clones, about 90% of which are singletons. J was trimmed by 6 bases and V by 2 bases; bases with no gene match: 5. The CDR3 totals 14 residues. CDR1 and CDR2 (germline): LGHDT, YNNKEL (reference sequence). The rearrangement uses TRBV3-1 (or the pseudogene TRBV3-2) and TRBJ2-7, with 9 bases that match TRBD1. The sequencing input was PBMCs or T cells enriched from blood (not recorded which). This TCR derives from a woman aged 25 to 39 who had recovered from COVID-19. For the CDR3, the DNA is TGTGCCAGCAGCCAACCGGGACAGGGTAGCGAGCAGTACTTC. Its translation is CASSQPGQGSEQYF.